This T cell receptor (beta chain) is drawn from a study of blood T cell repertoires in COVID-19. Study-level background: Italy, Spain and the United States were the sources of the convalescent and acute COVID-19 samples. Nucleic acid was either cDNA or gDNA, and it came from T cells, B-cell-depleted T cells, or PBMCs.

The authors' processing: Estimated nucleated cell counts came from reference gene primer amplification. Method: immunoSEQ multiplex PCR; TCRdb's copy keeps in-frame clones and lacks some. That table supplies the V and J calls and clone size; D and trimming were determined from the DNA. The sample lists 250,000 to 300,000 clones, around nine tenths seen once, with less than 2.5% in the top ten. Trimming took off 0 bases at V and 5 bases at J, with 5 bases between the two ends. There are 14 residues in the CDR3. Germline V gives CDR1 SGHAT, CDR2 FQNNGV. The source of this sequence is a man in his fifties with acute or convalescent COVID-19. The chain carries TRBV11-2 and TRBJ2-6; D uncertain. Sample: peripheral blood. The CDR3 DNA follows: TGTGCCAGCAGCTTAGAGGCCTGGGCCAACGTCCTGACTTTC. This codes for CASSLEAWANVLTF.